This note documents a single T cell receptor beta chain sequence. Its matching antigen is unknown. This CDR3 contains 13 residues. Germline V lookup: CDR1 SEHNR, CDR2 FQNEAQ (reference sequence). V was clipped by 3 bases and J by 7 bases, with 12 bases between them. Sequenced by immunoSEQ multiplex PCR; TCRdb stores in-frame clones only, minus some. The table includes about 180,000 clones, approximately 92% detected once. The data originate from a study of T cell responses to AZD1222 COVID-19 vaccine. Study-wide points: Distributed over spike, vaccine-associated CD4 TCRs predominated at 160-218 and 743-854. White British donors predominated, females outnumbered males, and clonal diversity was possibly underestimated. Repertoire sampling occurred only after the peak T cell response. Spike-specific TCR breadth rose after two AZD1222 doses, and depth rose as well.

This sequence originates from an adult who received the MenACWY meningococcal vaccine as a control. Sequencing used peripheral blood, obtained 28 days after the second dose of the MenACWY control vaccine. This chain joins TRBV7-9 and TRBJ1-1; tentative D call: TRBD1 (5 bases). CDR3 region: CASSFAGAGEAFF. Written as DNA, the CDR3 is TGTGCCAGCAGCTTCGCCGGGGCAGGTGAAGCTTTCTTT. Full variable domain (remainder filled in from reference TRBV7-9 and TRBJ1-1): DTGVSQNPRHKITKRGQNVTFRCDPISEHNRLYWYRQTLGQGPEFLTYFQNEAQLEKSRLLSDRFSAERPKGSFSTLEIQRTEQGDSAMYLCASSFAGAGEAFFGQGTRLTVV.